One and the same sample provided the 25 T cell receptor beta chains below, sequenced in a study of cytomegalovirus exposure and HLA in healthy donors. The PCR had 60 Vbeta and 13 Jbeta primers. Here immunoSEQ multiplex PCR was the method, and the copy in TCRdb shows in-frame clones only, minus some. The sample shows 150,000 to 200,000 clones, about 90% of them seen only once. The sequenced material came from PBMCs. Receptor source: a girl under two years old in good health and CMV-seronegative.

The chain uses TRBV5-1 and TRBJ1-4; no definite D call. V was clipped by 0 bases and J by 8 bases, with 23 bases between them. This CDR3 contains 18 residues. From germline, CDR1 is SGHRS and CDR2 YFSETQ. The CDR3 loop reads CASSLGVKAGSTGEKLFF. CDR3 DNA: TGCGCCAGCAGCTTGGGCGTAAAAGCAGGCTCAACGGGAGAAAAACTGTTTTTT. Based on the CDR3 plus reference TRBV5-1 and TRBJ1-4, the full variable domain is KAGVTQTPRYLIKTRGQQVTLSCSPISGHRSVSWYQQTPGQGLQFLFEYFSETQRNKGNFPGRFSGRQFSNSRSEMNVSTLELGDSALYLCASSLGVKAGSTGEKLFFGSGTQLSVL.

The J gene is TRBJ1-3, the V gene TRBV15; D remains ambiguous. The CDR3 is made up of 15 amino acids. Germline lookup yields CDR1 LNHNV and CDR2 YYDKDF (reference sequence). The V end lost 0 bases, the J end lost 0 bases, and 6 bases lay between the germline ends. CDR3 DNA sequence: TGTGCCACCAGCAGAGATAGCAGCTCTGGAAACACCATATATTTT. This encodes CATSRDSSSGNTIYF.

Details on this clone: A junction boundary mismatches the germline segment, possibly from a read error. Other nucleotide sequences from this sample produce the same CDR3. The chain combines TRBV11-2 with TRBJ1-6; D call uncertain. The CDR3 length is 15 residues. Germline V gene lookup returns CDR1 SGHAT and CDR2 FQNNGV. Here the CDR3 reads CASSLARVGDSPLHF. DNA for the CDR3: TGTGCCAGCAGCTTAGCGCGGGTTGGAGACTCACCCCTCCACTTC. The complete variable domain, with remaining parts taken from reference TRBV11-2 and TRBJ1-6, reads EAGVAQSPRYKIIEKRQSVAFWCNPISGHATLYWYQQILGQGPKLLIQFQNNGVVDDSQLPKDRFSAERLKGVDSTLKIQPAKLEDSAVYLCASSLARVGDSPLHFGNGTRLTVT.

CDR3 in amino acids: CASSRQGRTSGNQPQHF. CDR3 coding DNA: TGTGCCAGCTCACGACAGGGGAGGACTAGTGGCAATCAGCCCCAGCATTTT. The chain carries TRBV18 and TRBJ1-5; 8 bases line up with TRBD1. The V gene's germline CDR1 is KGHSH and CDR2 LQKENI. This CDR3 region has 17 residues. V shed 4 bases, J shed 2 bases, and the junction held 10 bases outside the gene matches.

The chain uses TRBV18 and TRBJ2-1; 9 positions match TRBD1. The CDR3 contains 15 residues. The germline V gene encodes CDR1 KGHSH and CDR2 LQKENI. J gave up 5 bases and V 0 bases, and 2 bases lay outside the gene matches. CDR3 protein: CASSPPRQGDNEQFF. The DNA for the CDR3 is TGTGCCAGCTCACCACCGAGACAGGGGGACAATGAGCAGTTCTTC.

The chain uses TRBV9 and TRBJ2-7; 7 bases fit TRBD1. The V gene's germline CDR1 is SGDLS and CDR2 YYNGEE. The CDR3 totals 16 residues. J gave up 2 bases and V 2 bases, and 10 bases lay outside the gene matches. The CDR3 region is CASSVAGTAPAYEQYF. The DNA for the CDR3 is TGTGCCAGCAGCGTTGCCGGGACAGCTCCCGCCTACGAGCAGTACTTC.

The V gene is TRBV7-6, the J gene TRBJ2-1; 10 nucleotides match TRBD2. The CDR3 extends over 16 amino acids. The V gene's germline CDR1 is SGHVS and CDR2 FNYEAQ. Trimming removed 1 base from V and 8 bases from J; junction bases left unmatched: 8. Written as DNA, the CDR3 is TGTGCCAGCAGCTTAGAGACGGGACTAGCGACCGATGAGCAGTTCTTC. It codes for CASSLETGLATDEQFF.

In DNA form, the CDR3 reads TGTGCTAGTGGTTTGGTACTAGCGGGGGCTCAGAGCACAGATACGCAGTATTTT. Translating gives CASGLVLAGAQSTDTQYF. V and J are TRBV12-5 and TRBJ2-3; 11 positions match TRBD2. Germline V gives CDR1 LGHNT, CDR2 FRNRAP. This CDR3 spans 18 amino acids. After removal of 0 bases from V and 0 bases from J, the junction contained 5 bases not matched to a gene. The full variable domain, completed using reference TRBV12-5 and TRBJ2-3, is DARVTQTPRHKVTEMGQEVTMRCQPILGHNTVFWYRQTMMQGLELLAYFRNRAPLDDSGMPKDRFSAEMPDATLATLKIQPSEPRDSAVYFCASGLVLAGAQSTDTQYFGPGTRLTVL.

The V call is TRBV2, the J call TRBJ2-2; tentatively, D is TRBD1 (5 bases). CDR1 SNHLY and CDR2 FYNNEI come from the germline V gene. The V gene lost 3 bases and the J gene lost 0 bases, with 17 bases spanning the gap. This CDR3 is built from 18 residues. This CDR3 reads CASSDAPDILPNTGELFF. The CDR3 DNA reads TGTGCCAGCAGTGACGCCCCGGACATCCTACCGAACACCGGGGAGCTGTTTTTT. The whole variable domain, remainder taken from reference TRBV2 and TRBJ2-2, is EPEVTQTPSHQVTQMGQEVILRCVPISNHLYFYWYRQILGQKVEFLVSFYNNEISEKSEIFDDQFSVERPDGSNFTLKIRSTKLEDSAMYFCASSDAPDILPNTGELFFGEGSRLTVL.

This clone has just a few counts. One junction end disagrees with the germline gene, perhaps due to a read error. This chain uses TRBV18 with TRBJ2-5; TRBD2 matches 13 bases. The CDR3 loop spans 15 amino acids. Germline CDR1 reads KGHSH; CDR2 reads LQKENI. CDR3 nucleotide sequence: TGTGCCAGCTCGCCACTAGCGGGAGGGCTGGAGACCCAGTACTTC. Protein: CASSPLAGGLETQYF. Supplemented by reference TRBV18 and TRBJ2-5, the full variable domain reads NAGVMQNPRHLVRRRGQEARLRCSPMKGHSHVYWYRQLPEEGLKFMVYLQKENIIDESGMPKERFSAEFPKEGPSILRIQQVVRGDSAAYFCASSPLAGGLETQYFGPGTRLLVL.

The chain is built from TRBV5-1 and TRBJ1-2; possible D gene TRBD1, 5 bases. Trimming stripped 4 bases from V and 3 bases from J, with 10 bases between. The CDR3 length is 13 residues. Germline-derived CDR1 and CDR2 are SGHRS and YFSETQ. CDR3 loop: CASSPGGDYGYTF. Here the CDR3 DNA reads TGCGCCAGCAGCCCCGGGGGAGACTATGGCTACACCTTC. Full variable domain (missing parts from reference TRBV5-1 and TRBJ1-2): KAGVTQTPRYLIKTRGQQVTLSCSPISGHRSVSWYQQTPGQGLQFLFEYFSETQRNKGNFPGRFSGRQFSNSRSEMNVSTLELGDSALYLCASSPGGDYGYTFGSGTRLTVV.

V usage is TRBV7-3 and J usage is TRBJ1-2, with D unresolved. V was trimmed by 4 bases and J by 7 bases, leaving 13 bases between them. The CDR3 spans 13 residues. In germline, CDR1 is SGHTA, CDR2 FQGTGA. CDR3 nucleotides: TGTGCCAGCAGCTACTCGGACGGACTTGGCTACACCTTC. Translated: CASSYSDGLGYTF.

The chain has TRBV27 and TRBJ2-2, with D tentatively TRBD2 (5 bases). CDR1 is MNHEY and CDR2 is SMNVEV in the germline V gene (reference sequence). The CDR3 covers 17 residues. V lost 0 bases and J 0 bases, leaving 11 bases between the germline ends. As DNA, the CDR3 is TGTGCCAGCAGTTTATCCCTCTTAGCGTCGAACACCGGGGAGCTGTTTTTT. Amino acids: CASSLSLLASNTGELFF.

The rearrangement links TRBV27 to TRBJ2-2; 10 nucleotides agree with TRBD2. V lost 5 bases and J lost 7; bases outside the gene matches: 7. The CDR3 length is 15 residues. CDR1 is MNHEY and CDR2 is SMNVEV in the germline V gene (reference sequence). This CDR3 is CASSLSGGAVGELFF. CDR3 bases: TGTGCCAGCAGTCTAAGCGGGGGGGCCGTCGGGGAGCTGTTTTTT.

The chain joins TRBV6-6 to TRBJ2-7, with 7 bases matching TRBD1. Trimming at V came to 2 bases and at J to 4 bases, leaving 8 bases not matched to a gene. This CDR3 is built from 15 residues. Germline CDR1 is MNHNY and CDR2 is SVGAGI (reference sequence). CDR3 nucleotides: TGTGCCAGCAGTTACCCCCAGGGGGTAAATTACGAGCAGTACTTC. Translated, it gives CASSYPQGVNYEQYF.

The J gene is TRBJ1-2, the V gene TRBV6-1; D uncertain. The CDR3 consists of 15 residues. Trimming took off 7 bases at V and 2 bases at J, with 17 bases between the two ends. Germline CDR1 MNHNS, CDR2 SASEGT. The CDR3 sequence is CASTVLHPSNYGYTF. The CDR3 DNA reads TGTGCCAGCACCGTATTACATCCCTCCAACTATGGCTACACCTTC.

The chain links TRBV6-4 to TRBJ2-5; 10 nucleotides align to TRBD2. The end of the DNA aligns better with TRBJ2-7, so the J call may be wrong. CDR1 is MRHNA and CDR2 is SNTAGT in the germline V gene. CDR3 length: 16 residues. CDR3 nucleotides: TGTGCCAGCAGCCAAACACTAGCGGGGTATAACTACGAGCAGTACTTC. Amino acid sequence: CASSQTLAGYNYEQYF.

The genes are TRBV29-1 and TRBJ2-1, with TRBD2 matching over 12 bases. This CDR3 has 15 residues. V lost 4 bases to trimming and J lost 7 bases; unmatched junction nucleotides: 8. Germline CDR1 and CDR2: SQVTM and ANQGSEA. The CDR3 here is CSVVASGRGRNEQFF. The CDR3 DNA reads TGCAGCGTTGTGGCTAGCGGGAGGGGACGGAATGAGCAGTTCTTC.

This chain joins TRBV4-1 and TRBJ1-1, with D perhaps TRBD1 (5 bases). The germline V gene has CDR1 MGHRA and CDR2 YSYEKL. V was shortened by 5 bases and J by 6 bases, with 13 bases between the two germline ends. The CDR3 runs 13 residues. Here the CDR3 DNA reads TGCGCCAGCAGCTCAACCCGGGGGTCTGAAGCTTTCTTT. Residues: CASSSTRGSEAFF.

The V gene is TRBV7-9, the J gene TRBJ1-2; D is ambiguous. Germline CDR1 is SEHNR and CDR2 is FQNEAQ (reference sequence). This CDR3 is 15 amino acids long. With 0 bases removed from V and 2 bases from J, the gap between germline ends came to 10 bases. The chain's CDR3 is CASSLATAGNYGYTF. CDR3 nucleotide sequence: TGTGCCAGCAGCTTAGCGACCGCGGGGAACTATGGCTACACCTTC.

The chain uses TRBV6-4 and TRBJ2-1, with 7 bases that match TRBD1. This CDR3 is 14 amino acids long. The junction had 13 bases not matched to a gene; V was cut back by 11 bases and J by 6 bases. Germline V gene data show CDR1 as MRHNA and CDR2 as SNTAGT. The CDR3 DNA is TGTGCCGGGATTTTGGGACAGCTAAGCAATGAGCAGTTCTTC. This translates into CAGILGQLSNEQFF.

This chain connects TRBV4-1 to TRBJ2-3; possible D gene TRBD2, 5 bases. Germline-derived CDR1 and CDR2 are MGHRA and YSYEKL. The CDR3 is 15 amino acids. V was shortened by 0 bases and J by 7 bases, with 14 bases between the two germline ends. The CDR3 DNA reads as TGCGCCAGCAGCCAAGATTACGCGGGCACGTATACGCAGTATTTT. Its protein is CASSQDYAGTYTQYF.

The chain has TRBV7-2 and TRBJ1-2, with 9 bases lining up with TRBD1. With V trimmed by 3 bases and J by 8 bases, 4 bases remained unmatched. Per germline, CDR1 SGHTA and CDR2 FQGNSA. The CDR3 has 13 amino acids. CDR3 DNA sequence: TGTGCCAGCAGCTTTGACAGGGGGGGAGGCTACACCTTC. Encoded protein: CASSFDRGGGYTF.

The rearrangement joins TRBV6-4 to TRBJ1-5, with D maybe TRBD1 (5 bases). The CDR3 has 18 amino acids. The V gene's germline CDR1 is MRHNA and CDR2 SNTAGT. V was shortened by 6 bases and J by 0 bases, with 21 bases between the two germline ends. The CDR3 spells CASRTMGPTFYSNQPQHF. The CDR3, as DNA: TGTGCCAGCAGAACCATGGGGCCCACTTTCTATAGCAATCAGCCCCAGCATTTT.

The CDR3 spells CASSLEVLAGATEQFF. The CDR3 nucleotides are TGTGCCAGCAGCTTAGAGGTACTAGCGGGAGCGACTGAGCAGTTCTTC. The rearrangement joins TRBV7-2 to TRBJ2-1; the match to TRBD2 covers 11 bases. The trim removed 1 base at V and 9 bases at J, leaving 8 bases unmatched. This CDR3 contains 16 residues. Per the germline V gene, CDR1 is SGHTA and CDR2 is FQGNSA.